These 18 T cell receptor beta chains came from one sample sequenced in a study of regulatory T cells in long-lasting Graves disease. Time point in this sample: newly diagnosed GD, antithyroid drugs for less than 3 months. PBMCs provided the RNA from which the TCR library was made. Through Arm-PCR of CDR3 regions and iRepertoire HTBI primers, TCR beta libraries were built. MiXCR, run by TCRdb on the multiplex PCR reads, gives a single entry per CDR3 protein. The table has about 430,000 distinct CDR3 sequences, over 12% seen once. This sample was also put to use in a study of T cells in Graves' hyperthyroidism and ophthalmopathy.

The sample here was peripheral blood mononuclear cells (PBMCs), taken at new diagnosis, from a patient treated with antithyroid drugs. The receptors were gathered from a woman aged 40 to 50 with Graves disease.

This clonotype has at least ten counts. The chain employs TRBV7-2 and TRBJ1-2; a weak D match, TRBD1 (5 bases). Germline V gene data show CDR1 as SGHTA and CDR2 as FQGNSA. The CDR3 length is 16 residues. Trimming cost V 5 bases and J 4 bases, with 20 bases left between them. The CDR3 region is CASSTPGTQLSYGYTF. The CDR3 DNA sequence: TGTGCCAGCAGCACTCCTGGGACGCAGCTCTCCTATGGCTACACCTTC.

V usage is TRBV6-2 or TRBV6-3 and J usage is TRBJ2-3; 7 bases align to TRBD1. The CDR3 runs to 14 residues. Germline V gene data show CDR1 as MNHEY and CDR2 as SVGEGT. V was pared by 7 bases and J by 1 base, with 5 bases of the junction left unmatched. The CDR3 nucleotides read TGTGCCAGCACCCCCGGGACAGGCACAGATACGCAGTATTTT. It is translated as CASTPGTGTDTQYF.

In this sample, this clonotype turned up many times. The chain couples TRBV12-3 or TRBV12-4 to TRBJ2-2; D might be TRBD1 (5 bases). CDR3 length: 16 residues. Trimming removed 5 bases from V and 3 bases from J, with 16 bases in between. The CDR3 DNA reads TGTGCCAGCAGTGCCTCAGGGCAGGACGACACCGGGGAGCTGTTTTTT. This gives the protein CASSASGQDDTGELFF.

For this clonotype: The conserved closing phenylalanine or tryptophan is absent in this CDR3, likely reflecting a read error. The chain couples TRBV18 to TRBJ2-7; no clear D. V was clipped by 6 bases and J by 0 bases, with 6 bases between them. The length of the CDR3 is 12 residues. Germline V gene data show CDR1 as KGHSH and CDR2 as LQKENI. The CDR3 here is CASSDPSYEQYL. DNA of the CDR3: TGTGCCAGCTCGGACCCCTCCTACGAGCAGTACCTC.

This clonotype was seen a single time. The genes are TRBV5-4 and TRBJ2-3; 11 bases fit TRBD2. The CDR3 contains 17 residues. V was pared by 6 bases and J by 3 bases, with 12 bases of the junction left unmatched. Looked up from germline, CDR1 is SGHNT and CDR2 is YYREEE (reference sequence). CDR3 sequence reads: CASTLGRSGRATDTQYF. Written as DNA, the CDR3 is TGTGCCAGCACCCTCGGACGTAGCGGGAGGGCAACAGATACGCAGTATTTT.

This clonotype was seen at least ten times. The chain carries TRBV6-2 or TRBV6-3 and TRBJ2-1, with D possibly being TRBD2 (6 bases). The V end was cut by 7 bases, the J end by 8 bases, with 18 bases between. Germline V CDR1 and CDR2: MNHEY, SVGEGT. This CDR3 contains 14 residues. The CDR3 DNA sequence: TGTGCCAGCAACTTAGCGGACCGGGGCCATGAGCAGTTCTTC. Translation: CASNLADRGHEQFF.

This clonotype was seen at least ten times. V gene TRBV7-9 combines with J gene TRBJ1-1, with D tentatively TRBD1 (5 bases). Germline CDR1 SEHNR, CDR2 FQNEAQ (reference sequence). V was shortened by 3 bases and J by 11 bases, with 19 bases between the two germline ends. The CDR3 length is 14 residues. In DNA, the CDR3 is TGTGCCAGCAGCTTGGACGGGGCCAGAGCTTACGCTTTCTTT. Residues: CASSLDGARAYAFF.

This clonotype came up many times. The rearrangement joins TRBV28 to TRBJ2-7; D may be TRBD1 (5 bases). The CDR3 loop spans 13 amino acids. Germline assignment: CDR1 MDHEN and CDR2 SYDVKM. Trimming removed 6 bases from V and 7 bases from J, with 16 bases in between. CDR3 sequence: CASRSGSSGEQYF. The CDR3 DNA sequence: TGTGCCAGCAGGTCAGGGTCCTCCGGGGAGCAGTACTTC.

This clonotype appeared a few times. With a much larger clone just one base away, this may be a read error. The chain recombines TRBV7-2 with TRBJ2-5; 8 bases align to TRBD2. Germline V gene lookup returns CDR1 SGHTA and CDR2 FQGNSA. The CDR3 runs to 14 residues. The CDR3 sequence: CASSPASGRETPYF. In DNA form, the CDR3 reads TGTGCCAGCAGCCCCGCTAGCGGGCGAGAGACCCCGTACTTC.

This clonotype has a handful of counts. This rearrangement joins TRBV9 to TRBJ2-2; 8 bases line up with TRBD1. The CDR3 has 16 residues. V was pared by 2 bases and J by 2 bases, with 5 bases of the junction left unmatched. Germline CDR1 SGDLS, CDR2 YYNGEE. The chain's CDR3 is CASSVGQGANTGELFF. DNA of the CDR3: TGTGCCAGCAGCGTTGGTCAGGGGGCTAACACCGGGGAGCTGTTTTTT.

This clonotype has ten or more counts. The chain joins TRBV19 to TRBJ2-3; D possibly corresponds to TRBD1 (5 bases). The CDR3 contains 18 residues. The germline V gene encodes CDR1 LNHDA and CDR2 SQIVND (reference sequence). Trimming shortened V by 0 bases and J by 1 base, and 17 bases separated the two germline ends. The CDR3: CASSIDRGAQGGTDTQYF. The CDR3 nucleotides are TGTGCCAGTAGTATAGATCGAGGAGCCCAAGGGGGCACAGATACGCAGTATTTT.

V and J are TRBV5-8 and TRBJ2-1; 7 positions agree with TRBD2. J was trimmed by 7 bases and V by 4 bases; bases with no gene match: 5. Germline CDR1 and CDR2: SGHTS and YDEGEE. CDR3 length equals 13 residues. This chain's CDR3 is CASSGGGRNEQFF. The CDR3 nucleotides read TGTGCCAGCAGCGGGGGGGGGAGGAATGAGCAGTTCTTC. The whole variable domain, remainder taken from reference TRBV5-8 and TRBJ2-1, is EAGVTQSPTHLIKTRGQQATLRCSPISGHTSVYWYQQALGLGLQFLLWYDEGEERNRGNFPPRFSGRQFPNYSSELNVNALELEDSALYLCASSGGGRNEQFFGPGTRLTVL.

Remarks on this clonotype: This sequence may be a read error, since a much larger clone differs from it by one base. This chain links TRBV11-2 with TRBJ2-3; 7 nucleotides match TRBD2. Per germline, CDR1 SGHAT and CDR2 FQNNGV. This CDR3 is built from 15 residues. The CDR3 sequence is CACSFSSGGTDTQYF. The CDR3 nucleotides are TGTGCCTGCAGCTTCTCTAGCGGAGGCACAGATACGCAGTATTTT.

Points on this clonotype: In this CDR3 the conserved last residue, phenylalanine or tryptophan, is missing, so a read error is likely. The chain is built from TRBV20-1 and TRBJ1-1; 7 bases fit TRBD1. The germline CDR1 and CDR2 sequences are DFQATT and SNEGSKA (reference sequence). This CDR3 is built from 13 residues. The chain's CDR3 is CSATRDRNTEAFL. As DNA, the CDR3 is TGCAGCGCTACCCGGGACAGAAACACTGAAGCTTTCCTT.

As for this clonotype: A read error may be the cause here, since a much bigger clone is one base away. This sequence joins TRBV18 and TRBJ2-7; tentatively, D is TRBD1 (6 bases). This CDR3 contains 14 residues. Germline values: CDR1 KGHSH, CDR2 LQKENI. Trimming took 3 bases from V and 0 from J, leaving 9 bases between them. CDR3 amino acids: CASSPRGLSYEQYF. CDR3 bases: TGTGCCAGCTCACCCAGGGGCCTCTCCTACGAGCAGTACTTC.

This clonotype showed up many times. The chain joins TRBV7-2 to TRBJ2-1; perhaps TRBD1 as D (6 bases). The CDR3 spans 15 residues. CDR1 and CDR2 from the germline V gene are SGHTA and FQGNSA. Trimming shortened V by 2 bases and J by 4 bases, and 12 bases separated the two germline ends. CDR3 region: CASSLSRQAYNEQFF. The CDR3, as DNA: TGTGCCAGCAGCTTAAGTAGACAGGCGTACAATGAGCAGTTCTTC.

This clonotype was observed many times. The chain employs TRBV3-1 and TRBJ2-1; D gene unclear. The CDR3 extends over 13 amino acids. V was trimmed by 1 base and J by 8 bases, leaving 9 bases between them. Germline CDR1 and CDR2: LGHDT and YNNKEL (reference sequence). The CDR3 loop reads CASSQGIGDEQFF. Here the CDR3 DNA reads TGTGCCAGCAGCCAAGGTATTGGAGATGAGCAGTTCTTC.

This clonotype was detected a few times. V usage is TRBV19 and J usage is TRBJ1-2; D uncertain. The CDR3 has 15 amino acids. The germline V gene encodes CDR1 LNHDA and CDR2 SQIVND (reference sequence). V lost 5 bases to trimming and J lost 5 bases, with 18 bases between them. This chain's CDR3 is CASSPGRFGSYGYTF. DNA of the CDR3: TGTGCCAGTAGTCCCGGTCGTTTTGGATCTTATGGCTACACCTTC.